A single sample gave rise to the 26 T cell receptor beta chains below, sequenced in a study of immune aging and cytomegalovirus after organ transplant. Cells were captured in microwells, and libraries were made with BD Rhapsody targeted mRNA and AbSeq chemistry. TCRdb fed the single-cell sequencing reads into MiXCR, producing one record per CDR3 protein. The sample lists about 21,000 distinct CDR3 sequences, roughly a third occurring once. For these receptors, no antigen is known. Time point: five sample-tagged time points from pre-transplant (day -1) to day 368 post-transplant, pooled. Sequencing used CMV peptide-activated CD4+ and CD8+ T cells sorted from blood, obtained at five time points, pooled. The subset was: sorted CD8+CD137+ and CD4+CD154+ T cells after 12 h CMV IE-1 peptide stimulation. These receptor sequences come from a female donor who had a heart transplant and CMV viremia.

Regarding this clonotype: The junction and the germline gene differ at one end; a read error may be behind it. The rearrangement joins TRBV7-8 to TRBJ2-1, with 9 positions matching TRBD1. This CDR3 region has 15 residues. Germline V gives CDR1 SGHVS, CDR2 FQNEAQ. CDR3 amino acids: CASSHPGQGVDEQFF. Written as DNA, the CDR3 is TGTGCTAGCAGCCATCCGGGACAGGGTGTTGATGAGCAGTTCTTC. Supplemented by reference TRBV7-8 and TRBJ2-1, the full variable domain reads GAGVSQSPRYKVAKRGQDVALRCDPISGHVSLFWYQQALGQGPEFLTYFQNEAQLDKSGLPSDRFFAERPEGSVSTLKIQRTQQEDSAVYLCASSHPGQGVDEQFFGPGTRLTVL.

This clonotype was detected only a few times. The V call is TRBV6-5, the J call TRBJ1-5; 8 nucleotides line up with TRBD1. This CDR3 contains 19 residues. Trimming at V came to 0 bases and at J to 3 bases, leaving 13 bases not matched to a gene. CDR1 MNHEY and CDR2 SVGAGI come from the germline V gene. The chain's CDR3 is CASSYSYPWAGGFNQPQHF. CDR3 nucleotides: TGTGCCAGCAGTTACTCCTACCCGTGGGCAGGGGGCTTCAATCAGCCCCAGCATTTT.

The rearrangement uses TRBV20-1 and TRBJ2-3; weak D call: TRBD2 (7 bases). V gave up 6 bases and J gave up 1 base, with 20 bases separating them. The length of the CDR3 is 16 residues. Germline values: CDR1 DFQATT, CDR2 SNEGSKA (reference sequence). The CDR3 sequence is CSAPGGGRGRTDTQYF. The CDR3 DNA reads TGCAGTGCCCCGGGGGGCGGCAGGGGACGCACAGATACGCAGTATTTT.

This clonotype appeared a few times. This sequence joins TRBV6-1 and TRBJ1-2; no reliable D call. From germline, CDR1 is MNHNS and CDR2 SASEGT. The CDR3 is made up of 13 amino acids. V gave up 4 bases and J gave up 7 bases, with 13 bases separating them. CDR3 loop: CASSGLGPAGYTF. The CDR3 coding sequence is TGTGCCAGCAGTGGCTTAGGGCCCGCTGGCTACACCTTC.

This clonotype was counted many times. With a much larger clone just one base away, this may be a read error. The chain is built from TRBV20-1 and TRBJ1-1, with 9 bases that match TRBD1. This CDR3 is 13 amino acids long. CDR1 DFQATT and CDR2 SNEGSKA come from the germline V gene (reference sequence). The CDR3 here is CSGRDMTGGKAFF. The CDR3 DNA follows: TGCAGTGGTAGAGATATGACAGGGGGGAAAGCTTTCTTT.

The chain combines TRBV12-3 or TRBV12-4 with TRBJ2-1; TRBD2 matches at 10 bases. The CDR3 loop spans 14 amino acids. J was trimmed by 10 bases and V by 6 bases; bases with no gene match: 9. The CDR3, as DNA: TGTGCCAGCAGCGAGCGGGAGGGCCAGTACGAGCAGTTCTTC. It specifies CASSEREGQYEQFF.

Comments on this clonotype: A far more abundant clone sits one base away, making this likely a read error. The chain carries TRBV9 and TRBJ2-7, with 8 bases lining up with TRBD2. V lost 0 bases and J lost 7; bases outside the gene matches: 15. Per the germline V gene, CDR1 is SGDLS and CDR2 is YYNGEE. The length of the CDR3 is 17 residues. CDR3 sequence reads: CASSVDSTGGFYNEQYF. CDR3 nucleotides: TGTGCCAGCAGCGTAGATTCGACGGGAGGGTTTTACAATGAGCAGTACTTC.

By share of the sample, this clonotype is medium-sized (0.01 to 0.1%). V is TRBV3-1 and J is TRBJ2-5; D perhaps matches TRBD2 (5 bases). V lost 4 bases to trimming and J lost 2 bases, with 20 bases between them. This CDR3 has 17 amino acids. The germline CDR1 and CDR2 sequences are LGHDT and YNNKEL (reference sequence). This chain's CDR3 is CASSLKRQEGLQETQYF. The CDR3 nucleotides are TGTGCCAGCAGCCTTAAGAGGCAAGAGGGTTTGCAAGAGACCCAGTACTTC.

This clonotype came up many times. The chain uses TRBV28 and TRBJ1-2; TRBD1 might be the D (5 bases). Between the trimmed V and J ends, which lost 6 bases and 0 bases, there was a span of 14 bases. Germline CDR1 MDHEN, CDR2 SYDVKM. CDR3 length: 15 residues. DNA of the CDR3: TGTGCCAGCAGCGGTACAGGTCCGTCTAACTATGGCTACACCTTC. Its translation is CASSGTGPSNYGYTF.

The sample holds many counts of this clonotype. The genes are TRBV10-1 and TRBJ2-7; TRBD2 agrees at 9 bases. The germline CDR1 and CDR2 sequences are WNHNN and SYGVQD (reference sequence). This CDR3 has 17 residues. V dropped 4 bases and J dropped 3; count of bases not matched to a gene: 13. The CDR3 spells CASSGASGNSGGYEQYF. The CDR3 DNA is TGCGCCAGCAGTGGGGCTAGCGGGAACTCGGGGGGCTACGAGCAGTACTTC.

This clonotype has a single count. Its ends do not fully match the called genes, so a read error is possible. The genes are TRBV14 and TRBJ1-1; D possibly corresponds to TRBD1 (5 bases). This CDR3 region has 13 residues. Germline CDR1 is SGHDN and CDR2 is FVKESK. CDR3 nucleotides: TGCGCCAGCAGCCCCTCGTGGGGGACTGAAGCTTTCTTT. Translating gives CASSPSWGTEAFF.

Worth noting for this clonotype: At one boundary the junction diverges from the germline segment, which might be a read error. V and J are TRBV4-1 and TRBJ2-1; TRBD1 might be the D (6 bases). This CDR3 has 15 amino acids. Germline CDR1 reads MGHRA; CDR2 reads YSYEKL. The CDR3 spells CASCQRRTAYNGQFF. The CDR3, as DNA: TGCGCCAGCTGCCAGAGACGGACAGCCTACAATGGGCAGTTCTTC.

V and J are TRBV7-3 and TRBJ2-3, with D perhaps given as TRBD1 or TRBD2 (5 bases each). Germline V gene data show CDR1 as SGHTA and CDR2 as FQGTGA. Trimming removed 5 bases from V and 3 bases from J, with 9 bases in between. This CDR3 comprises 13 residues. The CDR3 reads CASSRDGTDTQYF. The CDR3 DNA reads TGTGCCAGCAGCCGGGACGGTACAGATACGCAGTATTTT.

This chain links TRBV15 with TRBJ2-1, with 9 bases aligning to TRBD2. The CDR3 sequence is 19 residues long. V shed 3 bases and J 5 bases; nucleotides not matched to a gene: 17. Germline V gene lookup returns CDR1 LNHNV and CDR2 YYDKDF (reference sequence). CDR3 amino acids: CATSRTTAVAGDRHNEQFF. The CDR3 region has the DNA TGTGCCACCAGCAGGACCACTGCCGTAGCGGGAGATCGTCACAATGAGCAGTTCTTC.

This sequence joins TRBV3-1 and TRBJ1-4, with D maybe TRBD1 (5 bases). Germline V gene lookup returns CDR1 LGHDT and CDR2 YNNKEL (reference sequence). Trimming took 1 base from V and 5 from J, leaving 11 bases between them. This CDR3 is 15 amino acids long. CDR3 coding DNA: TGTGCCAGCAGCCAAGCCGGGGCCAGCAATGAAAAACTGTTTTTT. This encodes CASSQAGASNEKLFF. Using reference TRBV3-1 and TRBJ1-4 for the parts outside the CDR3, the full variable domain is DTAVSQTPKYLVTQMGNDKSIKCEQNLGHDTMYWYKQDSKKFLKIMFSYNNKELIINETVPNRFSPKSPDKAHLNLHINSLELGDSAVYFCASSQAGASNEKLFFGSGTQLSVL.

This clonotype has at least ten counts. The genes are TRBV3-1 and TRBJ2-5, with 13 positions matching TRBD2. Germline trimming cut 2 bases from V and 5 bases from J; bases unmatched to any gene: 11. Germline V lookup: CDR1 LGHDT, CDR2 YNNKEL (reference sequence). The CDR3 is made up of 18 amino acids. The CDR3 here is CASSQSDHGLAGAETQYF. In DNA, the CDR3 is TGTGCCAGCAGCCAAAGTGACCACGGACTAGCGGGAGCCGAGACCCAGTACTTC.

The rearrangement joins TRBV20-1 to TRBJ2-7; TRBD2 agrees at 8 bases. V dropped 3 bases and J dropped 5; count of bases not matched to a gene: 6. Germline assignment: CDR1 DFQATT and CDR2 SNEGSKA (reference sequence). The CDR3 consists of 13 residues. CDR3: CSARPGGWNEQYF. The CDR3 DNA reads TGCAGTGCTAGGCCGGGGGGGTGGAACGAGCAGTACTTC.

This clonotype was seen more than once but under ten times. The chain carries TRBV29-1 and TRBJ1-1; D is possibly TRBD1 (6 bases). This CDR3 is 10 amino acids long. Germline values: CDR1 SQVTM, CDR2 ANQGSEA. Trimming removed 7 bases from V and 11 bases from J, with 14 bases in between. The CDR3 region has the DNA TGCAGCGGCGGGGACAATGGGGCTTTCTTT. Translated: CSGGDNGAFF.

This chain links TRBV6-2 or TRBV6-3 with TRBJ2-3; 7 bases are shared with TRBD1. The J segment lost 2 bases and the V segment lost 0 bases, leaving 14 bases of the junction unmatched. This CDR3 has 19 residues. Germline-derived CDR1 and CDR2 are MNHEY and SVGEGT. CDR3 protein: CASSYSKRQGVSFTDTQYF. CDR3 in DNA: TGTGCCAGCAGTTACTCCAAGAGACAGGGCGTATCATTCACAGATACGCAGTATTTT.

J is TRBJ2-3 and V is TRBV6-5; 10 positions match TRBD2. The CDR3 contains 17 residues. In germline, CDR1 is MNHEY, CDR2 SVGAGI. Germline trimming cut 5 bases from V and 0 bases from J; bases unmatched to any gene: 8. As DNA, the CDR3 is TGTGCCAGCAGTCCCCTAGGACTAGCGGCTAGCACAGATACGCAGTATTTT. Translating gives CASSPLGLAASTDTQYF.

This clonotype was observed a few times. For the CDR3, the DNA is TGCAGCGTCCGACAGGGGGGCTACAATCAGCCCCAGCATTTT. It encodes CSVRQGGYNQPQHF. The chain employs TRBV29-1 and TRBJ1-5, with 9 bases fitting TRBD1. CDR1 and CDR2 from the germline V gene are SQVTM and ANQGSEA. The ends lost 6 bases at V and 3 bases at J; junction bases unmatched: 6. CDR3 size: 14 residues. The full variable domain, its missing parts supplied by reference TRBV29-1 and TRBJ1-5, is SAVISQKPSRDICQRGTSLTIQCQVDSQVTMMFWYRQQPGQSLTLIATANQGSEATYESGFVIDKFPISRPNLTFSTLTVSNMSPEDSSIYLCSVRQGGYNQPQHFGDGTRLSIL.

This clonotype was detected only a few times. The chain is built from TRBV7-2 and TRBJ2-3; 11 positions match TRBD2. Trimming cost V 6 bases and J 1 base; bases outside gene matches: 0. The CDR3 is 14 residues long. Per the germline V gene, CDR1 is SGHTA and CDR2 is FQGNSA. CDR3 DNA: TGTGCCAGCAGACTAGCGGGGGGCACAGATACGCAGTATTTT. Residues: CASRLAGGTDTQYF.

Comment on this clonotype: A far larger clone is off by one base, so a read error is likely. This chain uses TRBV12-3 or TRBV12-4 with TRBJ2-3; TRBD1 is a possible D gene (6 bases). V lost 6 bases and J 4 bases, leaving 17 bases between the germline ends. This CDR3 has 15 amino acids. The chain's CDR3 is CASSRQAGFSDTQYF. For the CDR3, the DNA is TGTGCCAGCAGCCGACAGGCGGGCTTCTCAGATACGCAGTATTTT.

This clonotype is categorized as medium-sized. J is TRBJ2-1 and V is TRBV9; either TRBD1 or TRBD2 may fit D (5 bases each). Trimming removed 0 bases at V and 6 bases at J, with 16 bases between. Germline CDR1 SGDLS, CDR2 YYNGEE. The CDR3 runs 16 residues. This chain's CDR3 is CASSVEGTRLLNEQFF. CDR3 DNA: TGTGCCAGCAGCGTAGAGGGGACGCGCCTCCTCAATGAGCAGTTCTTC.

This rearrangement joins TRBV4-1 to TRBJ2-7; D is uncertain. The CDR3 consists of 16 residues. Germline lookup yields CDR1 MGHRA and CDR2 YSYEKL. V lost 1 base to trimming and J lost 0 bases, with 13 bases between them. CDR3 protein: CASSQADLTDSYEQYF. CDR3 DNA sequence: TGCGCCAGCAGCCAAGCAGACCTAACAGACTCCTACGAGCAGTACTTC.

The chain has TRBV20-1 and TRBJ2-7; D is uncertain. The V gene lost 0 bases and the J gene lost 5 bases, with 17 bases spanning the gap. CDR3 length: 15 amino acids. Per germline, CDR1 DFQATT and CDR2 SNEGSKA (reference sequence). The chain's CDR3 is CSARDGGSRAHEQYF. DNA of the CDR3: TGCAGTGCTAGAGATGGTGGTAGCCGAGCCCACGAGCAGTACTTC.